These 24 T cell receptor beta chains were all obtained from the same sample, sequenced in a study of shared clonotypes between healthy human individuals. Measured with immunoSEQ multiplex PCR; TCRdb has only the in-frame clones, and not every one. In the table there are about 600,000 clones, about 97% of which are singletons. Source material: naive CD4+ T cells sorted from blood. The subset is: CD45RA+ positively selected. These receptors all come from a woman between 25 and 40 years old in good health.

The CDR3 loop is CASLRSGEAFF. The CDR3 coding sequence is TGTGCCAGCTTAAGATCCGGTGAAGCTTTCTTT. The chain uses TRBV6-5 and TRBJ1-1, with D unclear. Trimming left V 8 bases short and J 7 bases short, with 11 bases between. The CDR3 runs 11 residues. Germline assignment: CDR1 MNHEY and CDR2 SVGAGI.

The chain employs TRBV29-1 and TRBJ2-7; D possibly corresponds to TRBD1 (6 bases). This CDR3 is 13 amino acids long. Germline V gives CDR1 SQVTM, CDR2 ANQGSEA. V shed 7 bases and J shed 1 base, with 14 bases lying between them. The CDR3 loop reads CSAPRGRSYEQYF. In DNA form, the CDR3 reads TGCAGCGCCCCCAGGGGTAGATCCTACGAGCAGTACTTC.

The CDR3 loop is CASSSSGTRHSNQPQHF. In DNA form, the CDR3 reads TGTGCCAGCAGCTCCAGCGGTACCAGGCATAGCAATCAGCCCCAGCATTTT. The V call is TRBV5-5, the J call TRBJ1-5; D remains unclear. The germline V gene encodes CDR1 SGHKS and CDR2 YYEKEE (reference sequence). V was clipped by 3 bases and J by 0 bases, with 16 bases between them. This CDR3 contains 17 residues.

The rearrangement links TRBV11-3 to TRBJ1-5, with 8 bases lining up with TRBD1. The CDR3 totals 16 residues. V lost 1 base, J lost 3 bases, and 5 bases stayed unmatched. The germline V gene has CDR1 SGHNT and CDR2 YENEEA. CDR3 nucleotide sequence: TGTGCCAGCAGCTTAGTTCAGGGGGCCCCCAATCAGCCCCAGCATTTT. Translated: CASSLVQGAPNQPQHF. Full variable domain (remainder filled in from reference TRBV11-3 and TRBJ1-5): EAGVVQSPRYKIIEKKQPVAFWCNPISGHNTLYWYLQNLGQGPELLIRYENEEAVDDSQLPKDRFSAERLKGVDSTLKIQPAELGDSAVYLCASSLVQGAPNQPQHFGDGTRLSIL.

Comment on this clone: Other DNA sequences of this sample code for an identical CDR3. The chain joins TRBV18 to TRBJ1-1, with 9 bases lining up with TRBD1. V lost 3 bases, J lost 1 base, and 3 bases stayed unmatched. Germline CDR1 reads KGHSH; CDR2 reads LQKENI. The CDR3 covers 15 residues. CDR3: CASSPGQGGNTEAFF. DNA for the CDR3: TGTGCCAGCTCACCGGGACAGGGAGGGAACACTGAAGCTTTCTTT.

This chain links TRBV27 with TRBJ2-7; unclear D gene. CDR3 length: 13 amino acids. V was shortened by 4 bases and J by 3 bases, with 10 bases between the two germline ends. Germline-derived CDR1 and CDR2 are MNHEY and SMNVEV (reference sequence). In DNA, the CDR3 is TGTGCCAGCAGTTCTGGACCTCTCTACGAGCAGTACTTC. It specifies CASSSGPLYEQYF.

This clone showed up just once. This same CDR3 is encoded by further DNA sequences in the sample. The chain couples TRBV27 to TRBJ1-1; D unresolved. V was pared by 0 bases and J by 4 bases, with 6 bases between. The germline gives CDR1 MNHEY, CDR2 SMNVEV (reference sequence). There are 13 residues in the CDR3. The DNA for the CDR3 is TGTGCCAGCAGTTTATCGCGTGGCACTGAAGCTTTCTTT. It encodes CASSLSRGTEAFF.

The chain carries TRBV28 and TRBJ1-1, with TRBD1 as a possible D gene (5 bases). Trimming took off 2 bases at V and 0 bases at J, with 7 bases between the two ends. This CDR3 contains 14 residues. Germline loops: CDR1 MDHEN, CDR2 SYDVKM. The CDR3 coding sequence is TGTGCCAGCAGTTTAGGGGGGATGAACACTGAAGCTTTCTTT. Its protein product is CASSLGGMNTEAFF.

This chain joins TRBV19 and TRBJ2-6, with 10 positions matching TRBD2. CDR1 is LNHDA, CDR2 SQIVND, per germline (reference sequence). The length of the CDR3 is 17 residues. Germline trimming cut 6 bases from V and 2 bases from J; bases unmatched to any gene: 7. CDR3 bases: TGTGCCAGTAGCGAGCTAGCGGGAGTTACTGGGGCCAACGTCCTGACTTTC. Translation gives CASSELAGVTGANVLTF.

The gene calls are TRBV30 and TRBJ2-3; D is unresolved. Trimming removed 0 bases at V and 2 bases at J, with 18 bases between. The CDR3 extends over 17 amino acids. Germline values: CDR1 GTSNPN, CDR2 SVGIG (reference sequence). The CDR3 bases are TGTGCCTGGAGTGTACCGTCTATGGCGGCTTTCACAGATACGCAGTATTTT. Its protein is CAWSVPSMAAFTDTQYF.

This chain links TRBV29-1 with TRBJ2-3, with TRBD1 matching over 10 bases. The J segment lost 4 bases and the V segment lost 8 bases, leaving 6 bases of the junction unmatched. This CDR3 region has 13 residues. Germline lookup yields CDR1 SQVTM and CDR2 ANQGSEA. CDR3 amino acids: CSHRDRGADTQYF. The CDR3, as DNA: TGCAGCCACCGGGACAGGGGAGCAGATACGCAGTATTTT.

This sequence joins TRBV5-4 and TRBJ2-2; possible D gene TRBD2, 5 bases. Germline loops: CDR1 SGHNT, CDR2 YYREEE (reference sequence). The CDR3 is made up of 15 amino acids. V was trimmed by 3 bases and J by 5 bases, leaving 14 bases between them. CDR3 DNA: TGTGCCAGCAGCTCGAGAAGCTGGGAGACCGGGGAGCTGTTTTTT. Amino acids: CASSSRSWETGELFF.

This rearrangement joins TRBV19 to TRBJ1-5; perhaps TRBD1 as D (6 bases). Germline V gene data show CDR1 as LNHDA and CDR2 as SQIVND (reference sequence). Trimming pared 1 base from V and 3 bases from J, leaving 10 bases between. The CDR3 consists of 15 residues. The CDR3 coding sequence is TGTGCCAGTAGTATAGGTGCAGGGGACAATCAGCCCCAGCATTTT. Translating it yields CASSIGAGDNQPQHF. The variable domain in full, with the rest retrieved from reference TRBV19 and TRBJ1-5, is DGGITQSPKYLFRKEGQNVTLSCEQNLNHDAMYWYRQDPGQGLRLIYYSQIVNDFQKGDIAEGYSVSREKKESFPLTVTSAQKNPTAFYLCASSIGAGDNQPQHFGDGTRLSIL.

This clone was recorded only once. The chain joins TRBV2 to TRBJ2-1; a possible D gene is TRBD1 (6 bases). This CDR3 spans 14 amino acids. The germline V gene has CDR1 SNHLY and CDR2 FYNNEI. V shed 6 bases and J shed 8 bases, with 17 bases lying between them. The CDR3: CASRELTRGYEQFF. The CDR3 DNA reads as TGTGCCAGCAGGGAATTAACAAGGGGGTATGAGCAGTTCTTC.

Comment on this clone: The same CDR3 also results from other DNA sequences found in this sample. The gene calls are TRBV18 and TRBJ2-1, with D unresolved. The CDR3 consists of 13 residues. Germline lookup yields CDR1 KGHSH and CDR2 LQKENI. Trimming cost V 0 bases and J 3 bases, with 3 bases left between them. The DNA for the CDR3 is TGTGCCAGCTCACCACCGGGCTACAATGAGCAGTTCTTC. This codes for CASSPPGYNEQFF.

Here the CDR3 DNA reads TGTGCCAGCAGTAAGGACGGAACCAACTACGAGCAGTACTTC. Translating gives CASSKDGTNYEQYF. The J gene is TRBJ2-7, the V gene TRBV28; D gene ambiguous. The germline V gene encodes CDR1 MDHEN and CDR2 SYDVKM. V was trimmed by 5 bases and J by 3 bases, leaving 14 bases between them. The CDR3 extends over 14 amino acids.

The chain uses TRBV6-6 and TRBJ2-5; D is perhaps TRBD2 (6 bases). Trimming removed 3 bases from V and 1 base from J, with 15 bases in between. This CDR3 has 16 amino acids. Germline values: CDR1 MNHNY, CDR2 SVGAGI (reference sequence). Here the CDR3 DNA reads TGTGCCAGCAGTTATCCGCGGGGAATTACCCAAGAGACCCAGTACTTC. Amino acids: CASSYPRGITQETQYF.

The chain is built from TRBV19 and TRBJ1-5, with unresolved D. CDR1 LNHDA and CDR2 SQIVND come from the germline V gene (reference sequence). This CDR3 is 15 amino acids long. V dropped 7 bases and J dropped 4 bases, with 17 bases sitting between them. In DNA form, the CDR3 reads TGTGCCAGTACCTCGCCGGGGAGCCAGAATCAGCCCCAGCATTTT. It codes for CASTSPGSQNQPQHF.

This clone showed up just once. J is TRBJ2-7 and V is TRBV6-5; 7 bases are a match to TRBD1. Germline CDR1 and CDR2: MNHEY and SVGAGI. This CDR3 has 13 residues. Losses at the gene ends were 4 bases for V and 3 bases for J; bases not matched to a gene: 3. In DNA form, the CDR3 reads TGTGCCAGCAGTTGGGGACAGAGCTACGAGCAGTACTTC. Its protein product is CASSWGQSYEQYF.

This clone was detected once. The chain uses TRBV10-3 and TRBJ2-3, with unresolved D. The V gene's germline CDR1 is ENHRY and CDR2 SYGVKD. V was shortened by 4 bases and J by 3 bases, with 17 bases between the two germline ends. The CDR3 has 16 residues. The DNA for the CDR3 is TGTGCCATCAGTGGAGTAGCTGCGGCGGAGACAGATACGCAGTATTTT. This gives the protein CAISGVAAAETDTQYF.

The chain uses TRBV7-7 and TRBJ2-2; D is possibly TRBD1 (6 bases). Germline-derived CDR1 and CDR2 are SSHAT and FNYEAQ (reference sequence). Between the trimmed V and J ends, which lost 5 bases and 4 bases, there was a span of 11 bases. This CDR3 contains 14 residues. Here the CDR3 DNA reads TGTGCCAGCAGCCCACAGGGCCGCACCGGGGAGCTGTTTTTT. It yields the protein CASSPQGRTGELFF.

This chain links TRBV28 with TRBJ1-2; tentatively, D is TRBD1 (5 bases). Germline assignment: CDR1 MDHEN and CDR2 SYDVKM. V dropped 5 bases and J dropped 3 bases, with 13 bases sitting between them. This CDR3 comprises 14 residues. The CDR3 is CASSKGDRYYGYTF. CDR3 sequence (DNA): TGTGCCAGCAGTAAAGGGGACCGCTACTATGGCTACACCTTC.

This chain links TRBV6-1 with TRBJ1-1; TRBD1 agrees at 8 bases. CDR1 is MNHNS and CDR2 is SASEGT in the germline V gene. This CDR3 is 15 amino acids long. The trim removed 2 bases at V and 1 base at J, leaving 3 bases unmatched. For the CDR3, the DNA is TGTGCCAGCAGTGAACCCGGGACAGGGAACACTGAAGCTTTCTTT. Amino acids: CASSEPGTGNTEAFF.

The sample holds a few counts of this clone. The CDR3 loop reads CAISESLGNGNQPQHF. CDR3 nucleotides: TGTGCCATCAGTGAGTCACTGGGTAATGGCAATCAGCCCCAGCATTTT. The chain employs TRBV10-3 and TRBJ1-5; D unresolved. The germline V gene has CDR1 ENHRY and CDR2 SYGVKD. The CDR3 totals 16 residues. Between the trimmed V and J ends, which lost 0 bases and 2 bases, there was a span of 11 bases.